The text below deals with one TCR beta chain. PCR primers comprised 60 Vbeta and 13 Jbeta primers. Repertoires were generated with immunoSEQ multiplex PCR, while TCRdb's copy carries only in-frame clones and drops some. Among roughly 190,000 clones, about 80% were seen once, and the ten largest hold about 1%. The CDR3 covers 13 residues. V was pared by 5 bases and J by 6 bases, with 13 bases between. Germline CDR1 reads LNHDA; CDR2 reads SQIVND (reference sequence). This specimen comes from a study of cytomegalovirus exposure and HLA in healthy donors. Study context: One earlier analysis, a look at 150 million to 200 million T cells, found almost 120 million unique TCR beta sequences.

The sequenced sample was PBMCs. The rearrangement uses TRBV19 and TRBJ1-2, with a tentative D call TRBD1 (5 bases). This sequence was found in a woman aged 40 to 55 in good health and CMV-seronegative. CDR3 sequence reads: CASSSRGAHGYTF. Written as DNA, the CDR3 is TGTGCCAGTAGTTCCCGTGGGGCCCATGGCTACACCTTC.